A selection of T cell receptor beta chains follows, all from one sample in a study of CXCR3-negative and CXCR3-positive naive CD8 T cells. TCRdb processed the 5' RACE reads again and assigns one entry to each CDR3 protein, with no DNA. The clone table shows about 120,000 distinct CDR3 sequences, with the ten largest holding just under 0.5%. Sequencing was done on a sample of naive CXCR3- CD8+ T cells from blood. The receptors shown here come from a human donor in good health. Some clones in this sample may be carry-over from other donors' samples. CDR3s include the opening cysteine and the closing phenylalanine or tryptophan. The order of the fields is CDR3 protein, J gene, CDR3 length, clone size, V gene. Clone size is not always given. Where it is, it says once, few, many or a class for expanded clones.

CDR3aa: CASGSDTTYEQYF
j_gene: TRBJ2-7
len: 13
abundance: medium-sized
v_gene: TRBV25-1

CDR3aa: CASRPLAEEETQYF
j_gene: TRBJ2-5
len: 14
abundance: -
v_gene: TRBV28

CDR3aa: CASSQGALGPGELFF
j_gene: TRBJ2-2
len: 15
abundance: -
v_gene: TRBV3-1

CDR3aa: CASSFLREGVVTQYF
j_gene: TRBJ2-7
len: 15
abundance: -
v_gene: TRBV13

CDR3aa: CSARFMNTEAFF
j_gene: TRBJ1-1
len: 12
abundance: -
v_gene: TRBV20-1

CDR3aa: CASSDSGRAHEQYF
j_gene: TRBJ2-7
len: 14
abundance: -
v_gene: TRBV4-2

CDR3aa: CASRQPRYEANTGELFF
j_gene: TRBJ2-2
len: 17
abundance: -
v_gene: TRBV2

CDR3aa: CASSINDRGHEQYF
j_gene: TRBJ2-7
len: 14
abundance: -
v_gene: TRBV28

CDR3aa: CASSLVGGGGAYEQYF
j_gene: TRBJ2-7
len: 16
abundance: -
v_gene: TRBV5-4

CDR3aa: CASRTGARTDTQYF
j_gene: TRBJ2-3
len: 14
abundance: -
v_gene: TRBV12-3/TRBV12-4

CDR3aa: CASSLPHRSYNEQFF
j_gene: TRBJ2-1
len: 15
abundance: -
v_gene: TRBV5-1

CDR3aa: CAISESLLAGGPNEQFF
j_gene: TRBJ2-1
len: 17
abundance: -
v_gene: TRBV10-3

CDR3aa: CASSLLENFPHNEQFF
j_gene: TRBJ2-1
len: 16
abundance: -
v_gene: TRBV7-9

CDR3aa: CASSPDSSGVYQETQYF
j_gene: TRBJ2-5
len: 17
abundance: -
v_gene: TRBV4-2

CDR3aa: CASSEVGLAYEQYF
j_gene: TRBJ2-7
len: 14
abundance: -
v_gene: TRBV6-1

CDR3aa: CASRSGLAGDYNEQFF
j_gene: TRBJ2-1
len: 16
abundance: -
v_gene: TRBV7-9

CDR3aa: CSVVLLTDNEQFF
j_gene: TRBJ2-1
len: 13
abundance: -
v_gene: TRBV29-1

CDR3aa: CASSVAGVSTDTQYF
j_gene: TRBJ2-3
len: 15
abundance: -
v_gene: TRBV9